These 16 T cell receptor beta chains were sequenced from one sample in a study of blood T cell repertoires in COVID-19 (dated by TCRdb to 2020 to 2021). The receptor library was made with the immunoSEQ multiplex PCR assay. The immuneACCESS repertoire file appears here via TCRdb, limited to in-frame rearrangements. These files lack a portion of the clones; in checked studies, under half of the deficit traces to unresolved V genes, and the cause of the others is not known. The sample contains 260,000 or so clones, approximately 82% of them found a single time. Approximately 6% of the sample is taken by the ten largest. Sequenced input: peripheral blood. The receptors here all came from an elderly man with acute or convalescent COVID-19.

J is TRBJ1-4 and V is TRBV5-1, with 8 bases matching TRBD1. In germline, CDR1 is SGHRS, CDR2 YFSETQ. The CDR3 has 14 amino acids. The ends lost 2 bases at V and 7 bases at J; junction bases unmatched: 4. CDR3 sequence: CASSFDRGSEKLFF. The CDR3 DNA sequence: TGCGCCAGCAGCTTCGACAGGGGAAGTGAAAAACTGTTTTTT.

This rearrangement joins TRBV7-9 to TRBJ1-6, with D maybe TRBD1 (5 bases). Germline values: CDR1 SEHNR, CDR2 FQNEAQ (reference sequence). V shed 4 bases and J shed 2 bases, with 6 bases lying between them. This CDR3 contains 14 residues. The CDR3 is CASSSDTYNSPLHF. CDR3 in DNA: TGTGCCAGCAGCTCGGACACCTATAATTCACCCCTCCACTTT.

CDR3 residues: CASSLNTGLSTGELFF. In nucleotides, the CDR3 is TGCGCCAGCAGCTTGAATACGGGGTTATCGACCGGGGAGCTGTTTTTT. The chain combines TRBV5-1 with TRBJ2-2; D may be TRBD2 (5 bases). Germline assignment: CDR1 SGHRS and CDR2 YFSETQ. CDR3 size: 16 residues. V was trimmed by 1 base and J by 5 bases, leaving 15 bases between them.

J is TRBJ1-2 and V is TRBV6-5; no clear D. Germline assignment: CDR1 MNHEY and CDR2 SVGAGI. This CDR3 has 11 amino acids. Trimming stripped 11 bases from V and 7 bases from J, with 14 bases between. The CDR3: CALDSFGGYTF. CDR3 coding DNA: TGTGCCCTCGACTCGTTCGGTGGCTACACCTTC.

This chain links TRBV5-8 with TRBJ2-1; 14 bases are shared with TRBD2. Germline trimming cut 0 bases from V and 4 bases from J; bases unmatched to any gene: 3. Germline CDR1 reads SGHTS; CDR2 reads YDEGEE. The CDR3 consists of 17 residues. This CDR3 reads CASSLAGTSGRYNEQFF. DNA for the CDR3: TGTGCCAGCAGCTTGGCCGGGACTAGCGGGAGATACAATGAGCAGTTCTTC.

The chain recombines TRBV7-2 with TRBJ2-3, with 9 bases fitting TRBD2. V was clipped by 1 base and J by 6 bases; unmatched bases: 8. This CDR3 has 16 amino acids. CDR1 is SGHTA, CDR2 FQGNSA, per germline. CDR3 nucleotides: TGTGCCAGCAGCTTAGTTAGCGGGGGCGTTCGGGATACGCAGTATTTT. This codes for CASSLVSGGVRDTQYF.

This CDR3 is CASSINGGYEQYF. The CDR3 nucleotides read TGTGCCAGTAGTATCAACGGGGGATACGAGCAGTACTTC. J is TRBJ2-7 and V is TRBV19; TRBD2 might be the D (6 bases). V lost 3 bases to trimming and J lost 4 bases, with 10 bases between them. The germline CDR1 and CDR2 sequences are LNHDA and SQIVND (reference sequence). The CDR3 consists of 13 residues.

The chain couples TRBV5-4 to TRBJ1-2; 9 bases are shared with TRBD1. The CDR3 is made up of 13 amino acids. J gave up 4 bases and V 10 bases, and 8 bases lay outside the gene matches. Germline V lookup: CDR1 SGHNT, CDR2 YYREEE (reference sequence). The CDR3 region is CAGHTGQGYGYTF. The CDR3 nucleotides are TGTGCCGGACATACGGGACAGGGCTATGGCTACACCTTC.

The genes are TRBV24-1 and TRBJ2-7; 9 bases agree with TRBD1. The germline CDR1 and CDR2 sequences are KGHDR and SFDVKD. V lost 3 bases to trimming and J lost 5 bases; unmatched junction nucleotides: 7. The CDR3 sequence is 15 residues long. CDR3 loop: CATSDTRTGVDEQYF. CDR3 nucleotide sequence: TGTGCCACCAGTGATACTCGGACAGGGGTGGACGAGCAGTACTTC.

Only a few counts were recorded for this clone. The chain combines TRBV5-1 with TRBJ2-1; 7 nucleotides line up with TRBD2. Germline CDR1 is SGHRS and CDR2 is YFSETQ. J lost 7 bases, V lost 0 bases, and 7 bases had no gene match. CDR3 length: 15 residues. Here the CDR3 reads CASSLARLAVNEQFF. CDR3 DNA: TGCGCCAGCAGCTTGGCGAGACTAGCAGTAAATGAGCAGTTCTTC.

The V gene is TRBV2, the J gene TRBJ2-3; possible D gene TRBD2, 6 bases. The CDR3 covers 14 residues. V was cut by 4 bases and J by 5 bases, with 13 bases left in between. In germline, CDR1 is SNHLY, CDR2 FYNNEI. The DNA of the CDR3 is TGTGCCAGCAGTGTCAACGGGGGTAGAGATACGCAGTATTTT. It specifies CASSVNGGRDTQYF.

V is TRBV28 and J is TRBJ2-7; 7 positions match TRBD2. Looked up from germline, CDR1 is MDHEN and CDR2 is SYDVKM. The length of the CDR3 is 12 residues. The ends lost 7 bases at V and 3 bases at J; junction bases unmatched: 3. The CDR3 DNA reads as TGTGCCAGCAATGGGGGGGTCTACGAGCAGTACTTC. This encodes CASNGGVYEQYF.

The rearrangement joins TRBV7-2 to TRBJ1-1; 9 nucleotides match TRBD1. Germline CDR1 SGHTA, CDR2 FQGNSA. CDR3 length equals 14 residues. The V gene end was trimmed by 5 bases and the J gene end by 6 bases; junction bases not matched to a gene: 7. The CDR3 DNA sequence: TGTGCCAGCAGCATGGGGACAGGGTTCGCTGAAGCTTTCTTT. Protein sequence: CASSMGTGFAEAFF. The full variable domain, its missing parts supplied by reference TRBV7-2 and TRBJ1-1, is GAGVSQSPSNKVTEKGKDVELRCDPISGHTALYWYRQSLGQGLEFLIYFQGNSAPDKSGLPSDRFSAERTGGSVSTLTIQRTQQEDSAVYLCASSMGTGFAEAFFGQGTRLTVV.

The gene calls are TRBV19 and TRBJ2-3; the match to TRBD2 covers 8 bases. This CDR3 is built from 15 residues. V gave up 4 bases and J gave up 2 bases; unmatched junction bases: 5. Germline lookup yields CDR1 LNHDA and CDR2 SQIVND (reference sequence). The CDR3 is CASSTGGGFTDTQYF. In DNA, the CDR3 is TGTGCCAGTAGTACCGGCGGGGGGTTCACAGATACGCAGTATTTT.

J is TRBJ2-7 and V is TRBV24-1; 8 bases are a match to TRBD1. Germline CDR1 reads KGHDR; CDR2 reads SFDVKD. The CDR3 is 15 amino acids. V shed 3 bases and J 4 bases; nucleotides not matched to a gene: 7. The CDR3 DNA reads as TGTGCCACCAGTGATCTCGGACAGGGCGGGTACGAGCAGTACTTC. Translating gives CATSDLGQGGYEQYF.

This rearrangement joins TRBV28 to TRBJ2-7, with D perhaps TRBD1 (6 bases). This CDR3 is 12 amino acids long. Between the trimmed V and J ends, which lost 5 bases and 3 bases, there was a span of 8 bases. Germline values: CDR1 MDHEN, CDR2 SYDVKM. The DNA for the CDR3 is TGTGCCAGCAGTCAAGGGGGCTACGAGCAGTACTTC. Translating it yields CASSQGGYEQYF.